The entry below gives a single T cell receptor beta chain sequence along with its context. This sample was taken from a study of blood T cell repertoires in COVID-19. Sequenced by immunoSEQ multiplex PCR; TCRdb stores in-frame clones only, minus some. Altogether fewer than 350,000 clones are present, less than 85% being singletons, with the ten largest covering under 2%. V was clipped by 4 bases and J by 8 bases, with 15 bases between them. The CDR3 runs 14 residues. Germline V gene sequence: CDR1 LNHDA, CDR2 SQIVND (reference sequence). The sample comprised PBMCs or T cells enriched from blood (not recorded which). The receptor's source is a woman aged 25 to 39 who had been exposed to COVID-19. This sequence joins TRBV19 and TRBJ1-5; D is unclear. The DNA for the CDR3 is TGTGCCAGTAGTAGGAGGGCAGCCGAGGAGCCCCAGCATTTT. Translating gives CASSRRAAEEPQHF.